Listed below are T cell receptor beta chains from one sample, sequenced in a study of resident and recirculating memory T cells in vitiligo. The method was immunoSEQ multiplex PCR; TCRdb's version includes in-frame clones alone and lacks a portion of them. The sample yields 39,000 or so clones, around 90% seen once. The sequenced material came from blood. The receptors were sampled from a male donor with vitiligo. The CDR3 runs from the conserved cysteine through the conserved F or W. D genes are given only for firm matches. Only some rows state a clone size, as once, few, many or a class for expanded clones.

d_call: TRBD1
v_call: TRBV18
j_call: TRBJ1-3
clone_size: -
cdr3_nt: TGTGCCAGCTCACCCCCGACAGGGGCTGGAAACACCATATATTTT
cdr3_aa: CASSPPTGAGNTIYF

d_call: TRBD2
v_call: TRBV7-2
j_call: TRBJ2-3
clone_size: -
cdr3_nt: TGTGCCAGCAGCTTAGGGCGGGGGGGCACAGATACGCAGTATTTT
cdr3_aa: CASSLGRGGTDTQYF

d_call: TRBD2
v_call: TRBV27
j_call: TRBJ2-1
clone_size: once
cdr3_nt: TGTGCCAGCAGTTTCGGACTAGCGGGGGGGACGGGGTCTGAGCAGTTCTTC
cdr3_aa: CASSFGLAGGTGSEQFF

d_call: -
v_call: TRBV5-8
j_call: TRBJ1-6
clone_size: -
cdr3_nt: TGTGCCAGCAGCTTGGGGGGACTGCATTATAATTCACCCCTCCACTTT
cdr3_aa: CASSLGGLHYNSPLHF

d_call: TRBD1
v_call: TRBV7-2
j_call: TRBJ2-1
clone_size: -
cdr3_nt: TGTGCCAGCAGCTTCCGACAGGGGACCAATGAGCAGTTCTTC
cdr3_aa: CASSFRQGTNEQFF

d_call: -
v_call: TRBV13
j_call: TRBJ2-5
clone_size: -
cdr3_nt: TGTGCCAGCAGGGAGTGGGGGGGGGCTCAAGAGACCCAGTACTTC
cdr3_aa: CASREWGGAQETQYF

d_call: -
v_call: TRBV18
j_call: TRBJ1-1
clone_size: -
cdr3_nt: TGTGCCAGCTCACCACTCCACAAGAACACTGAAGCTTTCTTT
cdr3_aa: CASSPLHKNTEAFF

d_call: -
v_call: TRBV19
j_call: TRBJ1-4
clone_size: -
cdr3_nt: TGTGCCAGTACCCCGCGAGGGAATAGGGAAAAACTGTTTTTT
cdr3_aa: CASTPRGNREKLFF

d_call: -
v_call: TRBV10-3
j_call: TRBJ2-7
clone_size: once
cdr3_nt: TGTGCCATCATGTCCGGGATTCCCACCTACGAGCAGTACTTC
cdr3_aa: CAIMSGIPTYEQYF

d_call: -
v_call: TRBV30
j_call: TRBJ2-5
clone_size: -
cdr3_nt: TGTGCCTGGAACCCGATGGGAGGAGAGACCCAGTACTTC
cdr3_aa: CAWNPMGGETQYF

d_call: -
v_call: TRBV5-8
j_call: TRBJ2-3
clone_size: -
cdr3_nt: TGTGCCAGCACCCCTTCGGGTCTAGATACGCAGTATTTT
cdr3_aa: CASTPSGLDTQYF

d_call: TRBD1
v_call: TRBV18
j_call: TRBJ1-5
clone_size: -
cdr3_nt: TGTGCCAGCTCCAGGGACAGGGTCAATCAGCCCCAGCATTTT
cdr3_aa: CASSRDRVNQPQHF

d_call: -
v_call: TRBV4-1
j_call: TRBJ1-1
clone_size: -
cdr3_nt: TGCGCCAGCAGCCAAGGCTTGGTGGGACTGTCGAACACTGAAGCTTTCTTT
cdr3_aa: CASSQGLVGLSNTEAFF

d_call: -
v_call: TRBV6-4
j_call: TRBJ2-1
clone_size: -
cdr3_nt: TGTGCCAGCAGAGCCTTAGGACAGCCGGGTAATGAGCAGTTCTTC
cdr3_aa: CASRALGQPGNEQFF

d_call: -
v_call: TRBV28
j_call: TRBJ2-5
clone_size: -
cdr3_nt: TGTGCCAGCAGTTCCCGGGACAAGAGGGAGACCCAGTACTTC
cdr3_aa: CASSSRDKRETQYF

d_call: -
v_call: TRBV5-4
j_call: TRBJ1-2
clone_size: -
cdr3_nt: TGTGCCAGCAGCTCTCAGGGGTTCGCGCCCGGCTACACCTTC
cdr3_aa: CASSSQGFAPGYTF

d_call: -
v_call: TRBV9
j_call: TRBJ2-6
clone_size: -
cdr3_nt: TGTGCCAGCAGCGGGGCTTCTGGGGCCAACGTCCTGACTTTC
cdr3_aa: CASSGASGANVLTF

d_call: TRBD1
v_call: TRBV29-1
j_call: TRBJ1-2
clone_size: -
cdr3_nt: TGCAGCGCCGTAAGACAGGGGTTTGGTGGCTACACCTTC
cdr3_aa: CSAVRQGFGGYTF

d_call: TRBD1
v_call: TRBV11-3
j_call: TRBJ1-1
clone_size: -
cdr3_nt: TGTGCCAGCAGCCCAGGGGGAGTGGGTGAAGCTTTCTTT
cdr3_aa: CASSPGGVGEAFF

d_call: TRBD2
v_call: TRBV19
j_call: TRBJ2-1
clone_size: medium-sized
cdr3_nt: TGTGCCAGTAGTACGGGACTAGCGGGGGGTGACCAGTTCTTC
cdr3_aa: CASSTGLAGGDQFF

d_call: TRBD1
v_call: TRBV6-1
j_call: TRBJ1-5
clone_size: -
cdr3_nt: TGTGCCAGCAGTGTTCACAGGGGAGGCAATCAGCCCCAGCATTTT
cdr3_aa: CASSVHRGGNQPQHF

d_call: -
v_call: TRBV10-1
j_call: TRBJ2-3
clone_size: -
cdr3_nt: TGCGCCAGCCGGAGTGCGCGCAGACTCACAGATACGCAGTATTTT
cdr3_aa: CASRSARRLTDTQYF

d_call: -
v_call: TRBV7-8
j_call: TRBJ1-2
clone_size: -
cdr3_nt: TGTGCCAGCAGCTTTCCAGGGAACTATGGCTACACCTTC
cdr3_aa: CASSFPGNYGYTF

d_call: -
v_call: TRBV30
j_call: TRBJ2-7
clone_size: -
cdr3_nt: TGTGCCTGGTCCTCTTGGAGGGTAGGCGAGCAGTACTTC
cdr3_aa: CAWSSWRVGEQYF

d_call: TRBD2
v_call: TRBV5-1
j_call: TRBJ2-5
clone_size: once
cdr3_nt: TGCGCCAGCAGCTTGCTTGCGGGGGGGCAGGAGACCCAGTACTTC
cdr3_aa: CASSLLAGGQETQYF

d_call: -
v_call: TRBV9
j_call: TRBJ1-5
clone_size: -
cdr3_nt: TGTGCCAGCAGCGTAGGGGGGGGCAATCAGCCCCAGCATTTT
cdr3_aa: CASSVGGGNQPQHF

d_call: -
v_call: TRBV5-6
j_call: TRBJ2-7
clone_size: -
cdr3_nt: TGTGCCAGCAGCTTCACAGTGCTGAGCTCCTACGAGCAGTACTTC
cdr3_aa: CASSFTVLSSYEQYF

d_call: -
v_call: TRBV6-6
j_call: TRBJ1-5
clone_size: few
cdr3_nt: TGTGCCAGCAGCAGTGCCTTTGGGCCCCAGCATTTT
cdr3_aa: CASSSAFGPQHF

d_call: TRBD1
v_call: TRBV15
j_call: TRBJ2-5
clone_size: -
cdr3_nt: TGTGCCACCTCTCATTGGGGACAGGGGGAAGAGACCCAGTACTTC
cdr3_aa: CATSHWGQGEETQYF

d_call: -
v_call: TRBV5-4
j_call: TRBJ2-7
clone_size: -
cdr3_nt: TGTGCCAGCAGCTCACCTTCCGGGGGCGAGCAGTACTTC
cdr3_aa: CASSSPSGGEQYF

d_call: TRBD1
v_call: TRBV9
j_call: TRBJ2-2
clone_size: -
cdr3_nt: TGTGCCAGCAGCGCTATCAGCACAGGGGACACCGGGGAGCTGTTTTTT
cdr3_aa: CASSAISTGDTGELFF

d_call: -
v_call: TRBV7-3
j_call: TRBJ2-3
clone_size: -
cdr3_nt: TGTGCCAGCAGCCGGGGGAACACAGATACGCAGTATTTT
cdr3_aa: CASSRGNTDTQYF

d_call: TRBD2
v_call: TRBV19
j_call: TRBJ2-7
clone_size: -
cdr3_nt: TGTGCCAGTAGGCGGGGGGGAACAGGGGAGCAGTACTTC
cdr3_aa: CASRRGGTGEQYF

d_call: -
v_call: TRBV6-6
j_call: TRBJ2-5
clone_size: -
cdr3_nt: TGTGCCAGCTCCCCCGGGAGTGAGACCCAGTACTTC
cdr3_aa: CASSPGSETQYF

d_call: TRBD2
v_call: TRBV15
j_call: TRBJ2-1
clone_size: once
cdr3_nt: TGTGCCACCAGCAGCCGACGGACTGAGCGGGGGTACAATGAGCAGTTCTTC
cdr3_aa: CATSSRRTERGYNEQFF

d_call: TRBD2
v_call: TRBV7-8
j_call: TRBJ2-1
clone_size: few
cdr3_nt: TGTGCCAGCAGCTTAATGAGTAACGGGGGGGCGGCATACAATGAGCAGTTCTTC
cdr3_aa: CASSLMSNGGAAYNEQFF

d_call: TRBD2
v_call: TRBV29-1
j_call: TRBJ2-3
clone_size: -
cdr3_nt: TGCAGCGTTGAAGATCTGGCGGGGGGGCGATTCACAGATACGCAGTATTTT
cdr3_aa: CSVEDLAGGRFTDTQYF

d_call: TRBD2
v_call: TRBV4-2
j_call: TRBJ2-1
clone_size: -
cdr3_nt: TGTGCCAGCAGCCAAACTAGCGGGGGGGCCAATGAGCAGTTCTTC
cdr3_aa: CASSQTSGGANEQFF

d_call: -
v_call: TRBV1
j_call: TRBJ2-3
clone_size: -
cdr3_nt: TGCACCAGCAACCCTAAACCTGGGACAACAACTAGCACAGATACGCAGTATTTT
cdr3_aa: CTSNPKPGTTTSTDTQYF

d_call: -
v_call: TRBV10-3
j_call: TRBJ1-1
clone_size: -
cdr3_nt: TGTGCCATCAGTCGTTACACGAACGATGAAGCTTTCTTT
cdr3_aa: CAISRYTNDEAFF

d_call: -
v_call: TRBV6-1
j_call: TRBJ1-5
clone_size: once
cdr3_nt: TGTGCCAGCAGTGGGCAGGGTGAGGATCAGCCCCAGCATTTT
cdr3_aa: CASSGQGEDQPQHF

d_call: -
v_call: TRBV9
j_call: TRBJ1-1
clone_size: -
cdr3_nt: TGTGCCAGCAGCGCTCAACATTTACAGTCGGTACCTTTCTTT
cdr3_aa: CASSAQHLQSVPFF

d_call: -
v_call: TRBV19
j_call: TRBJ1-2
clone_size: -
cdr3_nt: TGTGCCAGTAGTACTGTAGTCTTCGGAGACAGCGACTCTAACTATGGCTACACCTTC
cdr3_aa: CASSTVVFGDSDSNYGYTF

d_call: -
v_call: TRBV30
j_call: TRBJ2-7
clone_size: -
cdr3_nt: TGTGCCTGGAGTGTACTACATAGCGAGCAGTACTTC
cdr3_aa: CAWSVLHSEQYF

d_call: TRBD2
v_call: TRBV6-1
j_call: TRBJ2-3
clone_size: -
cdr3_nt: TGTGCCAGCAGTGAAGCGCTAGCGGGGGCAGATACGCAGTATTTT
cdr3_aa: CASSEALAGADTQYF